These 30 T cell receptor beta chains were sequenced from one sample in a study of cytomegalovirus exposure and HLA in healthy donors. PCR amplification relied on 60 Vbeta primers (plus 13 Jbeta primers). Only in-frame clones appear in the TCRdb table, and some are missing; sequencing was by immunoSEQ multiplex PCR. The data contain a few hundred thousand clones, 70% to 90% of them singletons. The sample consisted of PBMCs. The receptor source for this set is an older woman in good health and CMV-seropositive.

V is TRBV19 and J is TRBJ2-1, with 7 positions matching TRBD1. The ends lost 7 bases at V and 5 bases at J; junction bases unmatched: 11. The CDR3 is made up of 15 amino acids. Per the germline V gene, CDR1 is LNHDA and CDR2 is SQIVND (reference sequence). Written as DNA, the CDR3 is TGTGCCAGTACCACCGGGACAGTAGGAAACAATGAGCAGTTCTTC. Translated: CASTTGTVGNNEQFF.

The chain has TRBV6-4 and TRBJ1-4; the D gene is possibly TRBD1 (5 bases). CDR3 length: 16 residues. Trimming cost V 4 bases and J 3 bases, with 15 bases left between them. The germline V gene encodes CDR1 MRHNA and CDR2 SNTAGT. The CDR3 region has the DNA TGTGCCAGCAGTGGGGGGGGGAAGGTTGCTAATGAAAAACTGTTTTTT. It encodes CASSGGGKVANEKLFF.

In its sample, this clone was seen a few times. The chain links TRBV11-3 to TRBJ2-2; TRBD2 might be the D (5 bases). The germline V gene encodes CDR1 SGHNT and CDR2 YENEEA. With 4 bases removed from V and 7 bases from J, the gap between germline ends came to 16 bases. The CDR3 spans 15 residues. In DNA form, the CDR3 reads TGTGCCAGCAGCTCCGGGGTGCTCCATGGCGGGGAGCTGTTTTTT. Translation gives CASSSGVLHGGELFF.

V is TRBV6-6 and J is TRBJ2-7; D remains ambiguous. Deletions cut 4 bases from V and 1 base from J, with 5 bases between. The CDR3 totals 12 residues. Germline-derived CDR1 and CDR2 are MNHNY and SVGAGI (reference sequence). As DNA, the CDR3 is TGTGCCAGCAGTTCTCAGTCCTACGAGCAGTACTTC. The encoded protein is CASSSQSYEQYF.

The DNA of the CDR3 is TGTGCCAGCAGTCCGGACAGCATTAGATCTGGCAATCAGCCCCAGCATTTT. Its translation is CASSPDSIRSGNQPQHF. The V and J genes are TRBV27 and TRBJ1-5; D might be TRBD1 (6 bases). The CDR3 runs to 17 residues. V was trimmed by 5 bases and J by 2 bases, leaving 19 bases between them. CDR1 and CDR2 from the germline V gene are MNHEY and SMNVEV (reference sequence).

This rearrangement joins TRBV9 to TRBJ2-3, with 9 nucleotides matching TRBD1. This CDR3 comprises 15 residues. CDR1 is SGDLS, CDR2 YYNGEE, per germline. Trimming cost V 4 bases and J 4 bases; bases outside gene matches: 7. CDR3 loop: CASSIRDRVADTQYF. DNA for the CDR3: TGTGCCAGCAGCATTCGGGACAGGGTCGCAGATACGCAGTATTTT.

This rearrangement joins TRBV9 to TRBJ1-2; D gene ambiguous. V lost 0 bases to trimming and J lost 6 bases, with 15 bases between them. This CDR3 is 15 amino acids long. Germline values: CDR1 SGDLS, CDR2 YYNGEE. The CDR3 DNA reads as TGTGCCAGCAGCGTAGCTGGAGACGGTGCCCATGGCTACACCTTC. This translates into CASSVAGDGAHGYTF.

The chain joins TRBV4-1 to TRBJ2-7, with 9 bases identical to TRBD1. Germline CDR1 and CDR2: MGHRA and YSYEKL. The V gene end was trimmed by 1 base and the J gene end by 2 bases; junction bases not matched to a gene: 3. The CDR3 runs to 15 residues. The CDR3 coding sequence is TGCGCCAGCAGCCAAGCACAGGGGGCCCCCTACGAGCAGTACTTC. Residues: CASSQAQGAPYEQYF.

The rearrangement links TRBV6-1 to TRBJ2-7; 10 bases align to TRBD2. Germline CDR1 MNHNS, CDR2 SASEGT. The CDR3 extends over 18 amino acids. V shed 2 bases and J 2 bases; nucleotides not matched to a gene: 12. Written as DNA, the CDR3 is TGTGCCAGCAGTGAATCGAGGCTAGCGGGAGTTTTTCCCTACGAGCAGTACTTC. Translating gives CASSESRLAGVFPYEQYF.

V and J are TRBV5-1 and TRBJ2-2, with 10 nucleotides matching TRBD2. The CDR3 length is 16 residues. V gave up 5 bases and J gave up 4 bases; unmatched junction bases: 8. Germline CDR1 and CDR2: SGHRS and YFSETQ. The CDR3 here is CASRRASGSPTGELFF. The CDR3 coding sequence is TGCGCCAGCAGAAGGGCTAGCGGGAGCCCCACCGGGGAGCTGTTTTTT.

This clone has more than one count but fewer than ten. The chain uses TRBV5-1 and TRBJ1-2, with D possibly matching TRBD1 (6 bases). CDR1 and CDR2 (germline): SGHRS, YFSETQ. Trimming left V 0 bases short and J 4 bases short, with 13 bases between. CDR3 length: 15 residues. CDR3 sequence reads: CASSLGGTGLYGYTF. The CDR3 nucleotides are TGCGCCAGCAGCTTGGGGGGCACAGGGCTCTATGGCTACACCTTC.

The chain joins TRBV28 to TRBJ2-3, with 9 bases aligning to TRBD2. The CDR3 consists of 18 residues. The V gene end was trimmed by 2 bases and the J gene end by 0 bases; junction bases not matched to a gene: 9. Germline CDR1 reads MDHEN; CDR2 reads SYDVKM. CDR3 sequence (DNA): TGTGCCAGCAGTTTAAAGGCCCGACTAGCGGCTAGCACAGATACGCAGTATTTT. Its translation is CASSLKARLAASTDTQYF.

V gene TRBV6-6 combines with J gene TRBJ2-5; D unclear. There are 13 residues in the CDR3. Germline V gene data show CDR1 as MNHNY and CDR2 as SVGAGI (reference sequence). V lost 2 bases and J 0 bases, leaving 4 bases between the germline ends. The CDR3 bases are TGTGCCAGCAGTTACCTAGACCAAGAGACCCAGTACTTC. Translation: CASSYLDQETQYF.

The chain uses TRBV19 and TRBJ2-7, with TRBD1 matching over 11 bases. There are 15 residues in the CDR3. Germline lookup yields CDR1 LNHDA and CDR2 SQIVND (reference sequence). V lost 5 bases, J lost 7 bases, and 10 bases stayed unmatched. The CDR3 reads CASSLPPGTGGEQYF. The CDR3 DNA follows: TGTGCCAGTAGTCTACCTCCCGGGACAGGGGGTGAGCAGTACTTC.

The V call is TRBV6-6, the J call TRBJ2-5; D may be TRBD2 (5 bases). The CDR3 has 13 residues. From germline, CDR1 is MNHNY and CDR2 SVGAGI (reference sequence). The ends were cut back, 6 bases at V and 2 bases at J, with 10 bases in the middle. CDR3 protein: CASSLREQETQYF. The CDR3 nucleotides are TGTGCCAGCAGCCTAAGGGAGCAAGAGACCCAGTACTTC.

The genes are TRBV5-5 and TRBJ2-7, with TRBD1 as a possible D gene (5 bases). There are 12 residues in the CDR3. V lost 4 bases and J 4 bases, leaving 9 bases between the germline ends. CDR1 and CDR2 from the germline V gene are SGHKS and YYEKEE (reference sequence). This CDR3 is CASSPRGYEQYF. The CDR3 DNA follows: TGTGCCAGCAGCCCAAGGGGTTACGAGCAGTACTTC. Filled out from reference TRBV5-5 and TRBJ2-7, the complete variable domain reads DAGVTQSPTHLIKTRGQQVTLRCSPISGHKSVSWYQQVLGQGPQFIFQYYEKEERGRGNFPDRFSARQFPNYSSELNVNALLLGDSALYLCASSPRGYEQYFGPGTRLTVT.

The CDR3 here is CASSSQTGNEQYF. CDR3 DNA sequence: TGCGCCAGCAGCTCCCAGACAGGGAACGAGCAGTACTTC. V and J are TRBV5-1 and TRBJ2-5, with 7 bases aligning to TRBD1. Gene TRBJ2-7 matches the end of the DNA better, so the J call may be wrong. CDR3 length equals 13 residues. Germline V gene data show CDR1 as SGHRS and CDR2 as YFSETQ.

This clone came up a few times. V gene TRBV29-1 combines with J gene TRBJ1-2; D is possibly TRBD1 (5 bases). The CDR3 totals 13 residues. From germline, CDR1 is SQVTM and CDR2 ANQGSEA. CDR3 coding DNA: TGCAGGGGCCACGGGGGTCAGGTTGATAGCTACACCTTC. Encoded protein: CRGHGGQVDSYTF.

DNA for the CDR3: TGTGCCAGCACGGAGGGATGGGTGGAGCTGTTTTTT. Amino acid sequence: CASTEGWVELFF. V is TRBV6-6 and J is TRBJ2-2, with D tentatively TRBD2 (6 bases). The CDR3 is 12 amino acids. Trimming removed 7 bases from V and 10 bases from J, with 13 bases in between. CDR1 MNHNY and CDR2 SVGAGI come from the germline V gene (reference sequence).

The CDR3 loop reads CASGMWDTIYEQYF. The CDR3 nucleotides are TGTGCCAGCGGAATGTGGGACACGATCTACGAGCAGTACTTC. The genes are TRBV28 and TRBJ2-7, with D maybe TRBD1 (6 bases). The CDR3 totals 14 residues. The ends were cut back, 8 bases at V and 3 bases at J, with 17 bases in the middle. CDR1 is MDHEN and CDR2 is SYDVKM in the germline V gene.

CDR3 in amino acids: CASSLGQTATNEKLFF. CDR3 in DNA: TGCGCCAGCAGCTTGGGGCAGACTGCAACTAATGAAAAACTGTTTTTT. The chain employs TRBV5-1 and TRBJ1-4; D unclear. The CDR3 has 16 amino acids. Between the trimmed V and J ends, which lost 0 bases and 0 bases, there was a span of 9 bases. Germline loops: CDR1 SGHRS, CDR2 YFSETQ.

The V call is TRBV7-8, the J call TRBJ2-3; TRBD2 matches 9 bases. CDR3 length: 17 amino acids. With 1 base clipped from V and 6 bases from J, the junction kept 11 bases outside the gene matches. Germline CDR1 and CDR2: SGHVS and FQNEAQ. This CDR3 is CASSLEGAGGFRDTQYF. As DNA, the CDR3 is TGTGCCAGCAGCTTAGAAGGAGCGGGAGGATTTCGGGATACGCAGTATTTT.

A remark on this clone: Within the sample, other DNA sequences also encode this same CDR3. The chain links TRBV9 to TRBJ2-7; no clear D. Trimming stripped 0 bases from V and 3 bases from J, with 7 bases between. In germline, CDR1 is SGDLS, CDR2 YYNGEE. This CDR3 comprises 13 residues. CDR3 sequence reads: CASSVEAGYEQYF. DNA for the CDR3: TGTGCCAGCAGCGTAGAGGCAGGCTACGAGCAGTACTTC.

The rearrangement links TRBV6-1 to TRBJ2-1; 8 positions match TRBD1. CDR1 is MNHNS, CDR2 SASEGT, per germline. The CDR3 consists of 16 residues. V was clipped by 2 bases and J by 1 base; unmatched bases: 4. The CDR3 loop is CASSERGTGSYNEQFF. CDR3 DNA: TGTGCCAGCAGTGAAAGGGGGACAGGTTCCTACAATGAGCAGTTCTTC.

The chain carries TRBV4-1 and TRBJ1-3; D remains ambiguous. The CDR3 loop spans 15 amino acids. From germline, CDR1 is MGHRA and CDR2 YSYEKL. V lost 7 bases and J lost 10, with 23 bases in between. CDR3 in amino acids: CASTTGQANVETIYF. The CDR3 DNA reads TGCGCCAGCACAACTGGGCAGGCTAACGTTGAGACCATATATTTT.

This rearrangement joins TRBV10-1 to TRBJ2-1; 10 nucleotides align to TRBD1. Germline trimming cut 0 bases from V and 8 bases from J; bases unmatched to any gene: 1. The germline CDR1 and CDR2 sequences are WNHNN and SYGVQD (reference sequence). The CDR3 is 14 amino acids. The CDR3 reads CASSESGQGYEQFF. Written as DNA, the CDR3 is TGCGCCAGCAGTGAGTCGGGACAGGGGTATGAGCAGTTCTTC.

The chain recombines TRBV5-1 with TRBJ2-4; the match to TRBD2 covers 8 bases. Germline CDR1 and CDR2: SGHRS and YFSETQ. V lost 4 bases, J lost 6 bases, and 12 bases stayed unmatched. The CDR3 extends over 16 amino acids. The CDR3 region is CASSPRLAMQRNIQYF. The DNA of the CDR3 is TGCGCCAGCAGCCCACGACTAGCGATGCAGAGAAACATTCAGTACTTC.

The V and J genes are TRBV6-5 and TRBJ2-7, with 10 bases fitting TRBD2. The CDR3 loop spans 13 amino acids. Germline CDR1 is MNHEY and CDR2 is SVGAGI. V shed 5 bases and J 3 bases; nucleotides not matched to a gene: 1. The CDR3 region is CASSASGSYEQYF. The CDR3 DNA is TGTGCCAGCAGTGCTAGCGGGAGCTACGAGCAGTACTTC.

The CDR3 is CASSRTADYGYTF. CDR3 DNA: TGCGCCAGCAGCCGGACAGCAGACTATGGCTACACCTTC. The chain carries TRBV5-1 and TRBJ1-2, with TRBD1 as a possible D gene (6 bases). Trimming removed 4 bases at V and 3 bases at J, with 10 bases between. Looked up from germline, CDR1 is SGHRS and CDR2 is YFSETQ. There are 13 residues in the CDR3. The full variable domain, in which reference TRBV5-1 and TRBJ1-2 provide the parts outside the CDR3, is KAGVTQTPRYLIKTRGQQVTLSCSPISGHRSVSWYQQTPGQGLQFLFEYFSETQRNKGNFPGRFSGRQFSNSRSEMNVSTLELGDSALYLCASSRTADYGYTFGSGTRLTVV.

This chain joins TRBV10-3 and TRBJ2-7; 7 nucleotides match TRBD1. CDR3 length: 13 amino acids. Losses at the gene ends were 5 bases for V and 4 bases for J; bases not matched to a gene: 5. Germline V gives CDR1 ENHRY, CDR2 SYGVKD. The DNA for the CDR3 is TGTGCCATCAGTCGACAGGGCGAGTACGAGCAGTACTTC. Its translation: CAISRQGEYEQYF.